The 2 T cell receptor beta chains below all came from one sample that was sequenced in a study of lymphopenia after photon versus proton radiotherapy. Repertoires were generated with immunoSEQ multiplex PCR, while TCRdb's copy carries only in-frame clones and drops some. The sample lists 25,000 to 40,000 clones, over 70% occurring once. The source was peripheral blood, collected from a patient treated with proton-based radiotherapy. The receptors originated from a woman in her seventies with pancreatic cancer.

This chain joins TRBV7-3 and TRBJ2-1; D remains ambiguous. Germline V gene lookup returns CDR1 SGHTA and CDR2 FQGTGA. This CDR3 has 13 residues. Trimming removed 3 bases from V and 6 bases from J, with 9 bases in between. The CDR3 DNA reads TGTGCCAGCAGCTTTGACCCAACCAATGAGCAGTTCTTC. This sequence encodes CASSFDPTNEQFF.

CDR3 bases: TGTGCCAGTAGTATTTGGGGCGAGGTCTGGAATCAGCCCCAGCATTTT. It yields the protein CASSIWGEVWNQPQHF. The rearrangement links TRBV19 to TRBJ1-5; a weak D match, TRBD1 (5 bases). The CDR3 is 16 amino acids. V shed 3 bases and J shed 4 bases, with 16 bases lying between them. The germline V gene encodes CDR1 LNHDA and CDR2 SQIVND (reference sequence). The complete variable domain, with remaining parts taken from reference TRBV19 and TRBJ1-5, reads DGGITQSPKYLFRKEGQNVTLSCEQNLNHDAMYWYRQDPGQGLRLIYYSQIVNDFQKGDIAEGYSVSREKKESFPLTVTSAQKNPTAFYLCASSIWGEVWNQPQHFGDGTRLSIL.